These T cell receptor beta chains were read from a single sample in a study of breast tumors, draining lymph nodes, adjacent tissues. TCRdb re-called the multiplex PCR reads with MiXCR, one entry per CDR3 protein. The data hold 150,000 to 200,000 distinct CDR3 sequences, with about 30% observed a single time. Sequenced material: axillary lymph node tissue. The receptors originated from a female donor with breast cancer. Some clones in this sample may be carry-over from other donors' samples. Both conserved end residues are trimmed from each CDR3.

TRBV4-1	TRBJ2-3	ASSLPPPSDTQY
TRBV25-1	TRBJ1-2	ASSEGTGYGYT
TRBV7-6	TRBJ1-1	ASSLFPSGVGNTEAF
TRBV7-9	TRBJ2-3	ASSLASGGDTDTQY
TRBV28	TRBJ1-3	ASSLREFSGNTIY
TRBV7-2	TRBJ2-3	ASSPRTDTQY
TRBV10-3	TRBJ2-2	ATSDSSGRAPGGTGELL
TRBV25-1	TRBJ2-1	ASNEFGSGNEQF
TRBV29-1	TRBJ2-7	SLMGQDYEQY
TRBV19	TRBJ2-7	ASSIVGGPGTYEQY
TRBV19	TRBJ1-2	ASSIQMAVSSGNT
TRBV20-1	TRBJ2-1	SAPHPNYNEQF
TRBV19	TRBJ2-1	ASSRVGGQNEQF
TRBV3-1	TRBJ1-5	ASSSGQGDQPQH
TRBV12-3/TRBV12-4	TRBJ2-7	ASSAPVDGAYEQY
TRBV10-3	TRBJ2-2	AISTPRTGVFFSNTGELF
TRBV12-3/TRBV12-4	TRBJ2-2	ASSLIGNTGELF
TRBV6-5	TRBJ2-7	ASSHSALASGSIEQY
TRBV11-3	TRBJ2-3	ASSLAGPTDTQY
TRBV30	TRBJ1-4	AWSMGEKLF
TRBV12-3/TRBV12-4	TRBJ2-5	ASSLPRGGGGETQY
TRBV10-3	TRBJ2-3	AISESRSGSRADTQY
TRBV12-3/TRBV12-4	TRBJ1-2	ASSYRGDALGYT
TRBV7-3	TRBJ2-1	ASSSLVSSGRFGSYNEQF
TRBV24-1	TRBJ1-3	ATSDRGQGANPVGNTIY
TRBV9	TRBJ2-1	ASSGPFPGPNEQF
TRBV7-3	TRBJ1-4	ASSFTEGVREKLF
TRBV5-5	TRBJ2-7	ASSLNRGLARYEQY
TRBV10-3	TRBJ2-7	AISGIRGAYEQY
TRBV6-5	TRBJ2-5	ASSHGQGGETQY
TRBV20-1	TRBJ2-1	STVAGEVEQF
TRBV30	TRBJ1-3	AWSGSLSRNTIY
TRBV2	TRBJ2-3	ASSTGTSGYTDTQY
TRBV12-3/TRBV12-4	TRBJ1-5	ASSLGPGPNQPQH
TRBV20-1	TRBJ2-7	SARVGPGPYEQY
TRBV14	TRBJ2-5	ASSQERWGTQY
TRBV6-2/TRBV6-3	TRBJ1-5	ASSIGTVSNQPQH
TRBV7-2	TRBJ2-5	ASSLRAGWETQY
TRBV10-3	TRBJ2-7	AISEVLAGEVLSYEQY
TRBV4-2	TRBJ2-7	ASSQGPPSGLTYEQY
TRBV6-2/TRBV6-3	TRBJ2-7	ASSHSLSGREAFYEQY
TRBV7-9	TRBJ2-5	ASSFSDRVQETQY
TRBV4-2	TRBJ2-7	ASSQDYSSGSSREQY
TRBV13	TRBJ1-5	ASSSPGVNQPQH
TRBV5-1	TRBJ1-1	ASSLAGGQGTEAF
TRBV10-3	TRBJ2-3	AISESPSGGSTDTQY
TRBV24-1	TRBJ1-2	ATSDSYRGQASRGYT
TRBV7-9	TRBJ1-4	ASSSGQGGLTNEKLF
TRBV7-6	TRBJ2-3	ASSPGEADTQY
TRBV6-1	TRBJ1-5	ASSEALALSNQPQH
TRBV11-1	TRBJ2-5	ASSLAGTGGETQY